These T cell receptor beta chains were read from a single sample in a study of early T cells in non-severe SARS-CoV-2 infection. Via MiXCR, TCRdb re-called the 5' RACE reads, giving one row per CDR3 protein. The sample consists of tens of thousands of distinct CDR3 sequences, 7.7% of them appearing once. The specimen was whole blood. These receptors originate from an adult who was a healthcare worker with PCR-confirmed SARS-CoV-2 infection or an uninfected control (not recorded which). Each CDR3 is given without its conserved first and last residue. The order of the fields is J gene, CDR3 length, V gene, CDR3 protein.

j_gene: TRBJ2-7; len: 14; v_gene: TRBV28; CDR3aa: ASSSYGTGETGEQY
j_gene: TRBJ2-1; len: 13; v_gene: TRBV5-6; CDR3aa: ASSPGTTTYNEQF
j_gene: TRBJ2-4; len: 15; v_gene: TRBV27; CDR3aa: ASSLRTSGAAKNIQY
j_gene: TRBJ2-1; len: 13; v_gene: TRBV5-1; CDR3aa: ASSLTSATYNEQF
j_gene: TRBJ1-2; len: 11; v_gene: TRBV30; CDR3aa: AWSVDTYYGYT
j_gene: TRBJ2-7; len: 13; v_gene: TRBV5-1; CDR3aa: ASSTGTESSYEQY
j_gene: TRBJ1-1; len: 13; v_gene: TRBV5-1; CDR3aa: ASSLVQGGVTEAF
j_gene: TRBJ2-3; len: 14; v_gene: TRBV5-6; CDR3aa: ASSLGPQAGDVPQY
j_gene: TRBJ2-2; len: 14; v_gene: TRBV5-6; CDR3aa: ASIPSRELNTGELF
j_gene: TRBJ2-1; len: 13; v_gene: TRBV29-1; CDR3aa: SVDTPLSSYNEQF
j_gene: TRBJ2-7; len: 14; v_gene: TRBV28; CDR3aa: ASSPVPGQGRNEQY
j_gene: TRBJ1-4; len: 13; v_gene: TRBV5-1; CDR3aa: ASSYSTGSNEKLF
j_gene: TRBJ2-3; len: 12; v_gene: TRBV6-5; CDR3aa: ASRSGSFTDTQY
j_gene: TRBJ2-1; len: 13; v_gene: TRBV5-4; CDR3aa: TSSPTGDSYNEQF
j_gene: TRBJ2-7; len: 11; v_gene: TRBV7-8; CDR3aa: ASSLSGSYEQY
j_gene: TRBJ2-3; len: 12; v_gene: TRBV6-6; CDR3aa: ASNKLESTDTQY
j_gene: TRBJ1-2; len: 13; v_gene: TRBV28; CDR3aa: ASSLQDRGMGGYT
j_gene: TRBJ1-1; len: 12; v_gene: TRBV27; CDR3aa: ASSFSGANTEAF
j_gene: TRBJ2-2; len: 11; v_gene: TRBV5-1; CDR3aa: ASSLAGTGELF
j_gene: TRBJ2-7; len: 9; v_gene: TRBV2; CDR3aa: ASDSQDTQY
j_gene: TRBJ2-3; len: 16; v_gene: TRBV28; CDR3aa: ASSPVRGGDLKTDTQY
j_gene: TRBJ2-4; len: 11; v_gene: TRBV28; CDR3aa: ASSLRGGNIQY
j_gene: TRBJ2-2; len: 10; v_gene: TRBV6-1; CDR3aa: ASPGGTGELF
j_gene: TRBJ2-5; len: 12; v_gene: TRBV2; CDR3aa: ASSTKRGEETQY
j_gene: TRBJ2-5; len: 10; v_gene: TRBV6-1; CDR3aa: ASRGGGGDQY
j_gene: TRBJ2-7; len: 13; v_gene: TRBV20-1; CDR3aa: SAGLGLAGSYEQY
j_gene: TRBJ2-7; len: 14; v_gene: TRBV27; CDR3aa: ASSSVRAGSSYEQY
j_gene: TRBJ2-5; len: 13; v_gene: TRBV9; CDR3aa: ASSVGTTGEETQY
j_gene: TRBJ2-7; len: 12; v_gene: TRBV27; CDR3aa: ASSLVPGRYEQY
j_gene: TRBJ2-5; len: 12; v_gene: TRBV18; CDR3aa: ASSRDSLPETQY
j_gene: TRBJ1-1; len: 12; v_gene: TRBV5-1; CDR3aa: ASSLTGGNTEAF
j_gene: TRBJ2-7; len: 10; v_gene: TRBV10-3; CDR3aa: AISSGSYEQY
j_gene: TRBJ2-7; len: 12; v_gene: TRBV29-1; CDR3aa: SVDVGFDSVEQY
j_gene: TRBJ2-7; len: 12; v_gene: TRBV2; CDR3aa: ASEGGGPSYEQY
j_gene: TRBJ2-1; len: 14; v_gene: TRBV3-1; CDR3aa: ASSQDGGSGENEQF
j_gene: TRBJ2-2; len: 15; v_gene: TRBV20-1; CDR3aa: SARSPPTGGFTGELF
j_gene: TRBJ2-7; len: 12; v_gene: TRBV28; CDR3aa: ASTQWVPPYEQY
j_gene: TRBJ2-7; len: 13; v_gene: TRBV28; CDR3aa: ASAAASRGYYEQY
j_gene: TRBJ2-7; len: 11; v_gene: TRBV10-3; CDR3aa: AISDTTRNKQY
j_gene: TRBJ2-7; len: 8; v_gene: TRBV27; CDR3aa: ASNNYEQY
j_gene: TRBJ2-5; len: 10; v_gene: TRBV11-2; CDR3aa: ASSQSYETQY